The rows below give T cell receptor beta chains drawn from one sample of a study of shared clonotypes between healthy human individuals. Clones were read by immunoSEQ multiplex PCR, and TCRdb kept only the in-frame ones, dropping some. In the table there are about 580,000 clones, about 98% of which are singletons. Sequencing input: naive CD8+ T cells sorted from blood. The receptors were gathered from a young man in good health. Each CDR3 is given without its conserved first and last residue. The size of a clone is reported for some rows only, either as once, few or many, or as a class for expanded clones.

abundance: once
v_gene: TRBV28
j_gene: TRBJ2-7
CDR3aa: ASSLPFRLAVEQY

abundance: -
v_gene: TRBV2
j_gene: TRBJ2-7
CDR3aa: ASSEALLYEQY

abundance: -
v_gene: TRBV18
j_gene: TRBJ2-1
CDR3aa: ASSPLWREGAYNEQF

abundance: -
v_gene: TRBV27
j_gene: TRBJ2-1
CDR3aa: ASSLWGLVGEQF

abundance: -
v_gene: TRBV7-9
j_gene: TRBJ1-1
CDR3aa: ASSPDWGVVAEAF

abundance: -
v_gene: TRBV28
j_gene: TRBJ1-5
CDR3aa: ASRPQVYSNQPQH

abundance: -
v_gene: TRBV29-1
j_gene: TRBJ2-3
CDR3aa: SVEDRRGAFTDTQY

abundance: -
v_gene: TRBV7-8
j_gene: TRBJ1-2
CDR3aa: ASSLIRDRPLINYGYT

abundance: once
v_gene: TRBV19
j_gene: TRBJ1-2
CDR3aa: ASSVQGNYGYT

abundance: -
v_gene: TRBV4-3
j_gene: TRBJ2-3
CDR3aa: ASSHTLGVAGDPDTQY

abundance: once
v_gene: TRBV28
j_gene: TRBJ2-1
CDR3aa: ASSFPDDPYNEQF

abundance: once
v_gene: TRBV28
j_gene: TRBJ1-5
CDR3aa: ASSGDQPQH

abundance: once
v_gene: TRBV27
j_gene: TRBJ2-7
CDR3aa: ASSLDGQGEYYEQY

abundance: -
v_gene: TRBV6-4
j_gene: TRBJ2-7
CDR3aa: ASRENPRQGAYEQY

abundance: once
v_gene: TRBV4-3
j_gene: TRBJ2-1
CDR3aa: ASSQDTGSYNEQF

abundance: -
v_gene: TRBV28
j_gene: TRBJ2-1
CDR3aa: ASSFEPGLLNEQF

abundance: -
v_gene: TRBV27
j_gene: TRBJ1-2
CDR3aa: ASSLSSGIYGYT

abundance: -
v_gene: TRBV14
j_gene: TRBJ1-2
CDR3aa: ASNPRTGNYGYT

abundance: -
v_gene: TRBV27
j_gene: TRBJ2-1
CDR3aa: ASSLYRGASSYNEQF

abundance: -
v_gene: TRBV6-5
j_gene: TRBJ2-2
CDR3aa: ASSYATGGWELF

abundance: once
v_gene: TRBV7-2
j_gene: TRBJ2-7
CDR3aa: ASRPAAGLGAYEQY

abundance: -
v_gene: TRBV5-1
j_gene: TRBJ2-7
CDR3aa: ASSLGEYGQHEQY

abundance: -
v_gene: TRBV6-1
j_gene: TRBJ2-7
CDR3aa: ASSREAYEQY

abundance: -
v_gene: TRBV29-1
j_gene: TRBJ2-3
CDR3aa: SVNGLAGGGTDTQY

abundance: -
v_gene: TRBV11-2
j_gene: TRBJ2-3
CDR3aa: ASSHPARQGTDTQY

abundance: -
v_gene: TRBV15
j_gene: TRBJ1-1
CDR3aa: ATSPSRDRVTEAF

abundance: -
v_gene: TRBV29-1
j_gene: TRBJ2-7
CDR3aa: SVTLGTSGSYEQY

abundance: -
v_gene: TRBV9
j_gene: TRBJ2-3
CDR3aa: ASSGPGTSGRGSTDTQY

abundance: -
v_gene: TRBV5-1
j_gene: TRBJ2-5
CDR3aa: ASSFQETQY

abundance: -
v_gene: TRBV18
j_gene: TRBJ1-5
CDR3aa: ASSPPPGQGGIGNQPQH

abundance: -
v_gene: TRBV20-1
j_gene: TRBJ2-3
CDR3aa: SAPFNTQY

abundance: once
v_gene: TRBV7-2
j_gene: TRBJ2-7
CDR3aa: ASSLLALSEQY

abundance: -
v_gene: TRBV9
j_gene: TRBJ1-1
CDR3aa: ASSVVTTTVNTEAF

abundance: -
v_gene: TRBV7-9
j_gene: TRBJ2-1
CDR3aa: ASRTAPGNEQF

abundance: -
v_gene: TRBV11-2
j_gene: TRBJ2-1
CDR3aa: ASSLQVSNEQF

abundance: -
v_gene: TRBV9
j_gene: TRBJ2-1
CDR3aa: ASSVRTGDYNEQF

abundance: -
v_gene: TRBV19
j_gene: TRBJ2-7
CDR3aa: ASSWGDSYEQY

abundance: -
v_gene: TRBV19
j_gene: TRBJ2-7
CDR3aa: ASSPRDRSYEQY

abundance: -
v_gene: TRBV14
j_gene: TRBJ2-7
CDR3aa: ASSQDLGQGSPPREQY

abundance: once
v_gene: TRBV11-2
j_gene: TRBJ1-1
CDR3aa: ASSPVGFEAF